A selection of T cell receptor beta chains follows, all from one sample in a study of OX40 agonist ivuxolimab in advanced cancers. The table came from immunoSEQ multiplex PCR; TCRdb's copy has only in-frame clones and leaves some out. The sample holds around 77,000 clones, 85% seen once. This specimen consisted of CD4+ or CD8+ T cells sorted from blood, obtained in a trial of the OX40 agonist ivuxolimab. The receptor source for this set is an adult with an advanced solid tumor such as melanoma, head and neck, liver or kidney cancer. The CDR3 runs from the conserved cysteine through the conserved F or W. The order of the fields is V gene, clone size, J gene, D gene, CDR3 DNA, CDR3 protein. A D gene is named only where the DNA matches it firmly. Rows give clone size only sometimes, using once, few, many, or a class for an expanded clone.

v_gene: TRBV20-1; abundance: -; j_gene: TRBJ1-2; d_gene: -; CDR3nt: TGCAGTGCTAGAAGAACTCGGGGCTACACCTTC; CDR3aa: CSARRTRGYTF
v_gene: TRBV11-2; abundance: -; j_gene: TRBJ1-6; d_gene: TRBD1; CDR3nt: TGTGCCAGCAGCTCCCAGCCCGGGACAGGCTCGGTTTCACCCCTCCACTTT; CDR3aa: CASSSQPGTGSVSPLHF
v_gene: TRBV6-5; abundance: -; j_gene: TRBJ1-1; d_gene: -; CDR3nt: TGTGCCAGCAGTTACTCGAATCGGGGCACTGAAGCTTTCTTT; CDR3aa: CASSYSNRGTEAFF
v_gene: TRBV5-1; abundance: -; j_gene: TRBJ1-6; d_gene: TRBD1; CDR3nt: TGCGCCAGCAGCGTACCGGGGACAGGGGCCTCTACCCTCCACTTT; CDR3aa: CASSVPGTGASTLHF
v_gene: TRBV30; abundance: -; j_gene: TRBJ1-5; d_gene: -; CDR3nt: TGTGCCTGGAGTCGCTCCGGCATCAATTCAAATCAGCCCCAGCATTTT; CDR3aa: CAWSRSGINSNQPQHF
v_gene: TRBV18; abundance: -; j_gene: TRBJ1-4; d_gene: TRBD1; CDR3nt: TGTGCCAGCTCACGGGGACAGATAAATGAAAAACTGTTTTTT; CDR3aa: CASSRGQINEKLFF
v_gene: TRBV5-1; abundance: once; j_gene: TRBJ1-5; d_gene: -; CDR3nt: TGCGCCAGCAGCTTGGCCGGCTCTGGGCAGCCCCAGCATTTT; CDR3aa: CASSLAGSGQPQHF
v_gene: TRBV7-2; abundance: -; j_gene: TRBJ1-3; d_gene: -; CDR3nt: TGTGCCAGCAGCTTTATTACAGGACACTCTGGAAACACCATATATTTT; CDR3aa: CASSFITGHSGNTIYF
v_gene: TRBV10-1; abundance: -; j_gene: TRBJ2-7; d_gene: TRBD1; CDR3nt: TGCGCCAGCAGACCGGGACAGGGGGTATACGAGCAGTACTTC; CDR3aa: CASRPGQGVYEQYF
v_gene: TRBV18; abundance: -; j_gene: TRBJ2-5; d_gene: -; CDR3nt: TGTGCCAGCTCACCCCTCGATACAGGGGAGACCCAGTACTTC; CDR3aa: CASSPLDTGETQYF
v_gene: TRBV9; abundance: -; j_gene: TRBJ2-5; d_gene: -; CDR3nt: TGTGCCAGCAGCCCGGGACCAGTCGAGACCCAGTACTTC; CDR3aa: CASSPGPVETQYF
v_gene: TRBV7-8; abundance: -; j_gene: TRBJ2-7; d_gene: -; CDR3nt: TGTGCCAGCAGCTTGAGACCTTCCTACGAGCAGTACTTC; CDR3aa: CASSLRPSYEQYF
v_gene: TRBV6-6; abundance: -; j_gene: TRBJ2-7; d_gene: -; CDR3nt: TGTGCCAGCACTCCCGGGGGGCACGAGCAGTACTTC; CDR3aa: CASTPGGHEQYF
v_gene: TRBV9; abundance: -; j_gene: TRBJ2-3; d_gene: -; CDR3nt: TGTGCCAGCAGCGTAGCCCGGCAGGGGCGGACGACAGATACGCAGTATTTT; CDR3aa: CASSVARQGRTTDTQYF
v_gene: TRBV5-5; abundance: -; j_gene: TRBJ1-1; d_gene: -; CDR3nt: TGTGCCAGCAGCTTGGGAGAGAACACTGAAGCTTTCTTT; CDR3aa: CASSLGENTEAFF
v_gene: TRBV19; abundance: -; j_gene: TRBJ2-3; d_gene: TRBD2; CDR3nt: TGTGCCAGTGGCGGGGGAGCGGGCAGTAGGGATACGCAGTATTTT; CDR3aa: CASGGGAGSRDTQYF
v_gene: TRBV7-8; abundance: -; j_gene: TRBJ1-2; d_gene: -; CDR3nt: TGTGCCAGCAGCTCCCGAGGGTACGCATATGGCTACACCTTC; CDR3aa: CASSSRGYAYGYTF
v_gene: TRBV6-1; abundance: -; j_gene: TRBJ2-7; d_gene: -; CDR3nt: TGTGCCAGCAGTGAAGAAGGAGGGGGCGAGCAGTACTTC; CDR3aa: CASSEEGGGEQYF
v_gene: TRBV2; abundance: once; j_gene: TRBJ2-1; d_gene: TRBD1; CDR3nt: TGTGCCATCCGGGACAGGGGCACTGTAGGTTACAATGAGCAGTTCTTC; CDR3aa: CAIRDRGTVGYNEQFF
v_gene: TRBV7-8; abundance: -; j_gene: TRBJ1-6; d_gene: -; CDR3nt: TGTGCCAGCAGCCCCGGACGGTTGTATAATTCACCCCTCCACTTT; CDR3aa: CASSPGRLYNSPLHF
v_gene: TRBV28; abundance: -; j_gene: TRBJ2-7; d_gene: -; CDR3nt: TGTGCCAGCAACCCGGGACAACGCTCCTACGAGCAGTACTTC; CDR3aa: CASNPGQRSYEQYF
v_gene: TRBV2; abundance: -; j_gene: TRBJ1-2; d_gene: -; CDR3nt: TGTGCCAGCAGTGTCTCAGAGAACTATGGCTACACCTTC; CDR3aa: CASSVSENYGYTF
v_gene: TRBV28; abundance: -; j_gene: TRBJ1-2; d_gene: -; CDR3nt: TGTGCCAGCAGTTTAGGGGGGGCCGGGAACTATGGCTACACCTTC; CDR3aa: CASSLGGAGNYGYTF
v_gene: TRBV5-1; abundance: once; j_gene: TRBJ2-5; d_gene: -; CDR3nt: TGCGCCAGCAGCCCAACAGGGAACCAAGAGACCCAGTACTTC; CDR3aa: CASSPTGNQETQYF
v_gene: TRBV4-1; abundance: -; j_gene: TRBJ2-2; d_gene: -; CDR3nt: TGCGCCAGCAGCCTGGGACACTCGGACACCGGGGAGCTGTTTTTT; CDR3aa: CASSLGHSDTGELFF
v_gene: TRBV7-2; abundance: once; j_gene: TRBJ1-2; d_gene: TRBD1; CDR3nt: TGTGCCAGCAGCCCAGTCCCGGGACAGGGTGGGGCCTATGGCTACACCTTC; CDR3aa: CASSPVPGQGGAYGYTF
v_gene: TRBV5-1; abundance: -; j_gene: TRBJ2-5; d_gene: TRBD2; CDR3nt: TGCGCCAGCAGCACCACTCGGACTAGCCCGGGAGAGACCCAGTACTTC; CDR3aa: CASSTTRTSPGETQYF
v_gene: TRBV9; abundance: -; j_gene: TRBJ1-2; d_gene: -; CDR3nt: TGTGCCAGCAGCGTAGAGAGCAGGGGAGACTATGGCTACACCTTC; CDR3aa: CASSVESRGDYGYTF
v_gene: TRBV15; abundance: -; j_gene: TRBJ2-6; d_gene: -; CDR3nt: TGTGCCACCAGCAGACAGGCCTCTGGGGCCAACGTCCTGACTTTC; CDR3aa: CATSRQASGANVLTF
v_gene: TRBV10-3; abundance: -; j_gene: TRBJ2-7; d_gene: -; CDR3nt: TGTGCCATCAGTTTACAGGGCGAGGAGCAGTACTTC; CDR3aa: CAISLQGEEQYF
v_gene: TRBV11-2; abundance: -; j_gene: TRBJ1-5; d_gene: TRBD1; CDR3nt: TGTGCCAGCAGCCCTACGGAACAGGGGAGCAATCAGCCCCAGCATTTT; CDR3aa: CASSPTEQGSNQPQHF
v_gene: TRBV6-1; abundance: -; j_gene: TRBJ2-6; d_gene: -; CDR3nt: TGTGCCAGCAGTGAAAGCCGGGGGCCCGGGGCCAACGTCCTGACTTTC; CDR3aa: CASSESRGPGANVLTF
v_gene: TRBV9; abundance: -; j_gene: TRBJ1-3; d_gene: -; CDR3nt: TGTGCCAGCAGCGTCACCTACAGTGCCAACACCATATATTTT; CDR3aa: CASSVTYSANTIYF
v_gene: TRBV7-2; abundance: few; j_gene: TRBJ2-5; d_gene: TRBD2; CDR3nt: TGTGCCAGCAGCTTAGGGGTGGGGGGGAACCCGAGGACCCAGTACTTC; CDR3aa: CASSLGVGGNPRTQYF
v_gene: TRBV6-6; abundance: -; j_gene: TRBJ2-7; d_gene: TRBD1; CDR3nt: TGTGCCAGCAGACGGGACAGCGAGCAGTACTTC; CDR3aa: CASRRDSEQYF
v_gene: TRBV2; abundance: -; j_gene: TRBJ2-7; d_gene: -; CDR3nt: TGTGCCAGCAGTGGCGAGACCTACGAGCAGTACTTC; CDR3aa: CASSGETYEQYF
v_gene: TRBV11-2; abundance: -; j_gene: TRBJ1-4; d_gene: TRBD1; CDR3nt: TGTGCCAGCAGGGACAGGGGCCAGACGGGAGAAAAACTGTTTTTT; CDR3aa: CASRDRGQTGEKLFF
v_gene: TRBV2; abundance: once; j_gene: TRBJ2-1; d_gene: -; CDR3nt: TGTGCCAGCAGTACAGGGGGGGCGCGTGAGGAGCAGTTCTTC; CDR3aa: CASSTGGAREEQFF
v_gene: TRBV5-1; abundance: -; j_gene: TRBJ2-7; d_gene: -; CDR3nt: TGCGCCAGCAGCTTGGTGCAGGGGTCATACTACGAGCAGTACTTC; CDR3aa: CASSLVQGSYYEQYF
v_gene: TRBV19; abundance: -; j_gene: TRBJ1-2; d_gene: -; CDR3nt: TGTGCCAGTAGTATACGCCCGCAGGGAAGGCCGAATTACTATGGCTACACCTTC; CDR3aa: CASSIRPQGRPNYYGYTF